This T cell receptor beta chain comes out of a study of Graves' ophthalmopathy and Graves' hyperthyroidism. Study results and limitations: Between ophthalmopathy and stable hyperthyroidism, a 13-signature model drew a separation with just over 85% sensitivity and 81.08% specificity.

Using RNA transcripts, the TCR beta CDR3 regions were amplified. In the first round, RT-PCR was carried out with HTBI primers, and a multiplex PCR formed the second round. TCRdb reprocessed the multiplex PCR reads with MiXCR, giving one entry per CDR3 protein. Among under 800,000 distinct CDR3 sequences listed, approximately 22% were seen once. This clonotype was observed at least ten times. The antigen is unknown. The CDR3 extends over 14 amino acids. Per germline, CDR1 LGHDT and CDR2 YNNKEL (reference sequence). J gave up 1 base and V 3 bases, and 2 bases lay outside the gene matches. The sequenced material came from peripheral blood. This chain uses TRBV3-1 with TRBJ2-5; 7 bases line up with TRBD2. The receptor was isolated from a woman between 18 and 30 years old with stable Graves' hyperthyroidism. Some clones in this sample may be carry-over from other donors' samples. CDR3 region: CASSQRTSQETQYF. The CDR3 nucleotides read TGTGCCAGCAGCCAGAGGACTAGCCAAGAGACCCAGTACTTC.